Reported below is one TCR beta chain. The specificity of this receptor is unknown. Base-call qualities are not available, and no considerably larger clone is one nucleotide away. For repertoire sequencing, the TCR beta CDR3 regions were amplified from RNA transcripts. The first round was an RT-PCR using HTBI primers with the Qiagen OneStep RT-PCR kit, and this first round was followed by a second-round multiplex PCR, then size selection and purification. Libraries were sequenced on an Illumina HiSeq2000 using paired-end 100 bp reads. Per the authors' processing: SOAPnuke was used to process the reads, throwing out any read that had adapters, had uncalled bases, had a mean Phred below 15, or lacked an exact constant-primer or identifier match. High-quality paired reads were merged with COPE v1.2.5. Each unique nucleotide sequence was defined as a clonotype, and clonotypes were aligned to IMGT TRB V, D and J references with MiTCR v1.1. Only V-J combinations with frequency above 0.0001 were analysed, covering 98% to 99.2% of repertoires. For each V-J combination, a TCR clonal expansion and chaos score was defined as the ratio of F50 clonal expansion to chaos observed in the TCRdist matrix. Welch's t-statistics and random forest were used to reduce the features to around 13 V-J combinations, which were then used as input to a naive Bayes classifier. The similarity between thyroid and blood repertoires was quantified using the Morisita-Horn index. TCRdb reprocessing: public reads trimmed at Q25 with fastp, clones called with MiXCR, in-frame beta chains kept. Rows with one shared CDR3 protein collapse into an entry with the most common genes and DNA. The V and J calls and clone size come from TCRdb's table, not from the authors' own analysis. The sample table shows around 670,000 distinct CDR3 sequences, and 40% are seen once. The ten largest clones take up less than 55% of the sample.

The ophthalmopathy patients had moderately to severely active disease, with a Clinical Activity Score of 3 or higher, a NOSPECS grade of 4 or higher, and a disease duration of less than 3 months. Anyone with other autoimmune diseases, uncontrolled infections, pregnancy or lactation was excluded from the study. Diagnosis was based on clinical symptoms, serum thyroxine, TRAb, thyroid ultrasound and orbital computed tomography. PBMCs were isolated from more than 8 ml of fresh peripheral blood by Ficoll-Paque density gradient centrifugation. Total RNA was extracted using Trizol reagent, and RNA quality was checked on an Agilent 2100 Bioanalyzer. Taken from the germline V gene, the CDR1 and CDR2 loops are MNHNS and SASEGT. Relative to germline, V is 2 bases shorter and J is 9 bases shorter, with 8 bases between their ends. The CDR3 spans 11 residues, from the cysteine through the phenylalanine. CDR3 DNA only is kept here, 33 bases in frame from base 1.

The data were obtained in a study of Graves' ophthalmopathy and Graves' hyperthyroidism (dated by TCRdb to 2016 to 2019). For the wider study: Peripheral blood was collected before any treatment was given, at the time of initial diagnosis. Once sampling was done, hyperthyroidism patients were given methimazole at a starting dose of 30 mg daily, while ophthalmopathy patients were given high-dose intravenous methylprednisolone. In over 5 hyperthyroidism patients, the T-cell repertoire of thyroid tissue was compared with the T-cell repertoire of blood. In total, 120 to 150 blood samples were TCR-sequenced: 40 to 45 ophthalmopathy, 80 or so hyperthyroidism and approximately 17 hyperthyroidism-to-ophthalmopathy patients. An independent validation cohort was composed of 18 hyperthyroidism patients and 17 patients who later progressed from hyperthyroidism to ophthalmopathy. To explore V-J signatures distinguishing ophthalmopathy from hyperthyroidism, a discovery set of 100 patients (roughly 45 ophthalmopathy, roughly 60 stable hyperthyroidism) was enrolled. TCR beta repertoire signatures were used to distinguish Graves' ophthalmopathy from Graves' hyperthyroidism and to predict progression to ophthalmopathy.

Findings and caveats that apply to the study as a whole: Most expanded thyroid clonotypes with frequency above 0.001 were also detected in blood, suggesting blood repertoires may reflect the thyroid immune response. Ophthalmopathy was separated from stable hyperthyroidism by the 13-signature model with more than 85% sensitivity and less than 82% specificity in cross-validation and with 80%/75% in the test set. In validation, the model predicted ophthalmopathy progression with about 71% sensitivity and roughly 78% specificity; some twelve predicted patients were CT-confirmed with GO in a median of roughly 6.8 months. Sample size was not predetermined statistically, and investigators were not blinded to group allocation.

The receptor chain draws on TRBV6-1 and TRBJ2-7; a confident D gene designation cannot be given. This sequence originates from an adult man with Graves' ophthalmopathy. Source material: peripheral blood. The CDR3 region has the sequence CASSETGGQYF. Here is the DNA: TGTGCCAGCAGTGAAACCGGCGGGCAGTACTTC.